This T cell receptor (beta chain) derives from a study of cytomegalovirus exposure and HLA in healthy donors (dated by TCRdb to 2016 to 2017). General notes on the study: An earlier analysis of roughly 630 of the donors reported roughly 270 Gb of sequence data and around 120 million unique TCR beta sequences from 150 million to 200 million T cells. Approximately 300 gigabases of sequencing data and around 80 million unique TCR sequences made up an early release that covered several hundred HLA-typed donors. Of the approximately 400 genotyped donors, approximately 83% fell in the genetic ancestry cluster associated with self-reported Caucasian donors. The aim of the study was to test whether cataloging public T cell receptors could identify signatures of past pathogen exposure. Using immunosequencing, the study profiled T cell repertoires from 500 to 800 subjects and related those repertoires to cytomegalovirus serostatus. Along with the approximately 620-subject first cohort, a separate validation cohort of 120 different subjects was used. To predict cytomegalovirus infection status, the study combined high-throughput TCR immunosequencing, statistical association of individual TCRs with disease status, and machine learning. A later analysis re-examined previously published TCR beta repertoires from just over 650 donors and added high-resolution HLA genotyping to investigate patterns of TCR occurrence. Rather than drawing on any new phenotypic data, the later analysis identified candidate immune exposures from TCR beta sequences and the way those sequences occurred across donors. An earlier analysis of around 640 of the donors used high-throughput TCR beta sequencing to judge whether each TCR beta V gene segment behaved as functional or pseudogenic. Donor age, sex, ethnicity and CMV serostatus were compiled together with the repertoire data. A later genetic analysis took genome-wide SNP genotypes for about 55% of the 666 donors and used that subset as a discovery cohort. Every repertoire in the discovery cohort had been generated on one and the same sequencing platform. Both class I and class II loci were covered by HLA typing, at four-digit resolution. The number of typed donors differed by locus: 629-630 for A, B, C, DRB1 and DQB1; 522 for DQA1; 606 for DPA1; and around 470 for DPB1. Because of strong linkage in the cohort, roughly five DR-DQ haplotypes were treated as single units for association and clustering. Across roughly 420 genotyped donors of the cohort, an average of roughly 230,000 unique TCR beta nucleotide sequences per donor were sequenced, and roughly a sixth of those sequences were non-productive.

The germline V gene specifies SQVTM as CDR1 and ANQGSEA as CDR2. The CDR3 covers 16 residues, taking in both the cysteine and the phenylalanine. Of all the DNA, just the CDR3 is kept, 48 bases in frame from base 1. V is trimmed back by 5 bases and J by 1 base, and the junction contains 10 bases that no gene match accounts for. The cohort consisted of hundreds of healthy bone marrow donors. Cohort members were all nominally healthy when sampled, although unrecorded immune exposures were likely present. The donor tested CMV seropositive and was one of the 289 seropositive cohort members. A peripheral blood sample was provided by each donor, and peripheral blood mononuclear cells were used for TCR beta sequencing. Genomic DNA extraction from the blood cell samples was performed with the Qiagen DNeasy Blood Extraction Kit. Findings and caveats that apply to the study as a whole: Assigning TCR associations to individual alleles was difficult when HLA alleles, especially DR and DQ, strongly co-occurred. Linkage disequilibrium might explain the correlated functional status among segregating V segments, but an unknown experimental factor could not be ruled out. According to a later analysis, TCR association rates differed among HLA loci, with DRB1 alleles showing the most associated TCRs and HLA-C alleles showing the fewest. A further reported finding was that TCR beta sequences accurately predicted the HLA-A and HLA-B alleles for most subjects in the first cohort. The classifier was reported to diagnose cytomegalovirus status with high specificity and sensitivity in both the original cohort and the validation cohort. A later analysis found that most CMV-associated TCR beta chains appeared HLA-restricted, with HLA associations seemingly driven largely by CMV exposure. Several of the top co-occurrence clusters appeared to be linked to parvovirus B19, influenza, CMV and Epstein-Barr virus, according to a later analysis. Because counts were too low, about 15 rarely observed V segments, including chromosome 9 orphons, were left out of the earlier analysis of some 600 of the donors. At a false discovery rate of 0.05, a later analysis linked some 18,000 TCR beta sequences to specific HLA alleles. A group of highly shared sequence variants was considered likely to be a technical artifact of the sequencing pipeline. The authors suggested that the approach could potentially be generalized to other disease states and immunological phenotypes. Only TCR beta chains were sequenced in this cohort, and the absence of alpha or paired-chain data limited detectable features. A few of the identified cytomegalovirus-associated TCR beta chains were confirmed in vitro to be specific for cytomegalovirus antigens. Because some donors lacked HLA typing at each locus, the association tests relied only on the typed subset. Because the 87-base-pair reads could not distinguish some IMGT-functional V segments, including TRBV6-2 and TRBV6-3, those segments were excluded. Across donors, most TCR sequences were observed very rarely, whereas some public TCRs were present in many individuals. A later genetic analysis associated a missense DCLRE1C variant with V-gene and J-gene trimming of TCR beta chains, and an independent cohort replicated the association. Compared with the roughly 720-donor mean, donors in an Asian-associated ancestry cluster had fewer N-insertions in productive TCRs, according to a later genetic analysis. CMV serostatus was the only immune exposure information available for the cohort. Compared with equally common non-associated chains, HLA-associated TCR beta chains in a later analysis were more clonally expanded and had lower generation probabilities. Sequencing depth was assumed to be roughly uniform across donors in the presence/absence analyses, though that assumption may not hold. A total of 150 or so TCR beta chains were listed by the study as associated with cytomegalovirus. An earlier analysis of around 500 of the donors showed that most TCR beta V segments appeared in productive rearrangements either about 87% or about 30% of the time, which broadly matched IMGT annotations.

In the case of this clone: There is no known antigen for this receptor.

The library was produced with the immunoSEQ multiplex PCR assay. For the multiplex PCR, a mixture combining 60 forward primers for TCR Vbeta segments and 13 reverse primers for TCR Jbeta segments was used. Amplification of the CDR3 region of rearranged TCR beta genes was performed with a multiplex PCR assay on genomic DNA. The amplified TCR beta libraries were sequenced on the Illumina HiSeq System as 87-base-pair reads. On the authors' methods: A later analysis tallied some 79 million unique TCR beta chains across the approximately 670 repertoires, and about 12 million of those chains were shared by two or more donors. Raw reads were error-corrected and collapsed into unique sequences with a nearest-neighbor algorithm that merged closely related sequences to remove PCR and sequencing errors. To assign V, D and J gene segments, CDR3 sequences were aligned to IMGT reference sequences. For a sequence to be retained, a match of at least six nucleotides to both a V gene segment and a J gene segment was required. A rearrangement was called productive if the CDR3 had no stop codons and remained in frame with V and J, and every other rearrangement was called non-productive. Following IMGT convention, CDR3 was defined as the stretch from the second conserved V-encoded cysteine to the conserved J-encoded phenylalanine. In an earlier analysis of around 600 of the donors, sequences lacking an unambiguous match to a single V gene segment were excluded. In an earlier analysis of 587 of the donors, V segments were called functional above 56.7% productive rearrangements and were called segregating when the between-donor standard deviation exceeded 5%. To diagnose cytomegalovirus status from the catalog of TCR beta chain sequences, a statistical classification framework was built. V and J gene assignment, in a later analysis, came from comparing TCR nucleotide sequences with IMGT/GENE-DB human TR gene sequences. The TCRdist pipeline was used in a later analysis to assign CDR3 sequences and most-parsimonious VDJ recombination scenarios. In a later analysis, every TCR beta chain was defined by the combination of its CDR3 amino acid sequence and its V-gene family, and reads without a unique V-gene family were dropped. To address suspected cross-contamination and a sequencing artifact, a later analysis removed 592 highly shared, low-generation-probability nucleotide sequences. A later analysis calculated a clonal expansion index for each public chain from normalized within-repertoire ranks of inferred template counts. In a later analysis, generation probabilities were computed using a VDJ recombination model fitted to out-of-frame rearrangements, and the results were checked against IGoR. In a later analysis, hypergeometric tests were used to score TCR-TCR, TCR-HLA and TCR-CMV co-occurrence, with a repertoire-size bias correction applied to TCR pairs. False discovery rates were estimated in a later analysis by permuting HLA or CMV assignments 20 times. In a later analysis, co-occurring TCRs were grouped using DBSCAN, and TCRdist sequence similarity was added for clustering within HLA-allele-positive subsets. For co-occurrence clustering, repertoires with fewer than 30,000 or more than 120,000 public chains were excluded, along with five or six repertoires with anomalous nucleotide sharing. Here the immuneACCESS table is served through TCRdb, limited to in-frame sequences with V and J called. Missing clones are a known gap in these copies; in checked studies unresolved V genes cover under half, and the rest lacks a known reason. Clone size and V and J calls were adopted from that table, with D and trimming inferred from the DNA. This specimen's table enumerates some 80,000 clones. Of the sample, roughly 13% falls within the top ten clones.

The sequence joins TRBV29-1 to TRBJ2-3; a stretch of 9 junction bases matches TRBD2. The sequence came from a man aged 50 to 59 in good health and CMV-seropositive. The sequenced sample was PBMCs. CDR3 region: CSVSPSEREGTDTQYF. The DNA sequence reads TGCAGCGTTTCCCCCTCGGAGCGGGAGGGCACAGATACGCAGTATTTT.